Given below is one T cell receptor beta chain in context. Assay: immunoSEQ multiplex PCR; the TCRdb copy retains only in-frame clones and omits some. The sample consists of about 99,000 clones, approximately 95% of them appearing once. The data are from a study of T cell changes during pregnancy in multiple sclerosis. V was clipped by 4 bases and J by 0 bases; unmatched bases: 11. This CDR3 contains 19 residues. Germline-derived CDR1 and CDR2 are SGHVS and FQNEAQ. This receptor was identified in a female donor with multiple sclerosis, enrolled in a pregnancy study. Here the sequenced sample was peripheral blood, taken after pregnancy. This rearrangement joins TRBV7-8 to TRBJ2-6, with 8 positions matching TRBD1. Written as DNA, the CDR3 is TGTGCCAGCAGCTACGGACAGGGATCCCCTCACTCTGGGGCCAACGTCCTGACTTTC. As protein: CASSYGQGSPHSGANVLTF. The full variable domain, its missing parts supplied by reference TRBV7-8 and TRBJ2-6, is GAGVSQSPRYKVAKRGQDVALRCDPISGHVSLFWYQQALGQGPEFLTYFQNEAQLDKSGLPSDRFFAERPEGSVSTLKIQRTQQEDSAVYLCASSYGQGSPHSGANVLTFGAGSRLTVL.